The TCR beta chain under discussion was sequenced for a study of blood T cell repertoires in COVID-19. In the study overall: T cells, B-cell-depleted T cells, or PBMCs supplied cDNA or gDNA.

CDR3 length equals 14 residues. Trimming took off 1 base at V and 5 bases at J, with 11 bases between the two ends. Germline lookup yields CDR1 MNHNS and CDR2 SASEGT. Original processing methods: Amplified reference gene primers provided the basis for estimating nucleated cell counts. Produced via immunoSEQ multiplex PCR; TCRdb's table is partial and in-frame only. That table is the source of V, J and clone size, and D and trimming were worked out from the DNA. The sample holds 200,000 to 250,000 clones, 70% to 90% seen once. Patients of the Seattle cohort, enrolled during active infection, were followed longitudinally.

This chain joins TRBV6-1 and TRBJ2-5; weak D call: TRBD2 (7 bases). Specimen: peripheral blood. The TCR comes from a woman in her 70s with COVID-19, enrolled during active disease. The CDR3 DNA follows: TGTGCCAGCAGTGAAGTGGGGGGGCGGGAGACCCAGTACTTC. Protein sequence: CASSEVGGRETQYF.